The 21 T cell receptor beta chains in this list originate from one sample, sequenced in a study of metastatic and nonmetastatic thyroid tumors. Using MiXCR, TCRdb reanalyzed the PCR reads. The sample lists 20,000 to 30,000 clones, more than 20% seen once, with over 10% in the top ten. Not a single patient had been given any form of treatment at any point before undergoing thyroid surgery. The sample comprised blood. The receptors were sampled from a male donor with papillary thyroid cancer or a benign thyroid nodule (not recorded which). Some clones in this sample may be carry-over from other donors' samples.

The V call is TRBV20-1, the J call TRBJ2-6; a possible D gene is TRBD1 (6 bases). The germline CDR1 and CDR2 sequences are DFQATT and SNEGSKA (reference sequence). The CDR3 loop spans 17 amino acids. V was clipped by 1 base and J by 0 bases, with 13 bases between them. CDR3 DNA: TGCAGTGCTAGAGCAACAGGGTCCCTCTCTGGGGCCAACGTCCTGACTTTC. This translates into CSARATGSLSGANVLTF.

This clone has more than one count but fewer than ten. The genes are TRBV28 and TRBJ2-7; D unresolved. The CDR3 has 14 residues. CDR1 is MDHEN, CDR2 SYDVKM, per germline. The V and J ends lost 6 bases and 10 bases respectively, with 22 bases between them. For the CDR3, the DNA is TGTGCCAGCAGCCCGACTGGGGATCTCCGCGATCAGTACTTC. Residues: CASSPTGDLRDQYF.

Of note for this clone: Other DNA sequences within the sample encode an identical CDR3. The rearrangement links TRBV7-9 to TRBJ1-2, with D perhaps matching TRBD1 (5 bases). CDR3 length: 13 amino acids. Germline CDR1 reads SEHNR; CDR2 reads FQNEAQ (reference sequence). Between the trimmed V and J ends, which lost 2 bases and 12 bases, there was a span of 16 bases. The CDR3 loop reads CASSLQGLYGHTF. DNA of the CDR3: TGTGCCAGCAGCTTACAGGGCCTCTACGGCCACACCTTC. Looking up the rest from reference TRBV7-9 and TRBJ1-2 gives the full variable domain: DTGVSQNPRHKITKRGQNVTFRCDPISEHNRLYWYRQTLGQGPEFLTYFQNEAQLEKSRLLSDRFSAERPKGSFSTLEIQRTEQGDSAMYLCASSLQGLYGHTFGSGTRLTVV.

The V and J genes are TRBV28 and TRBJ2-2; D ambiguous. V lost 2 bases, J lost 2 bases, and 6 bases lay in between. The V gene's germline CDR1 is MDHEN and CDR2 SYDVKM. This CDR3 is 14 amino acids long. CDR3 coding DNA: TGTGCCAGCAGTTTAGGAAGTAACACCGGGGAGCTGTTTTTT. Its protein is CASSLGSNTGELFF.

This clone was picked up many times. The chain joins TRBV6-5 to TRBJ2-1; TRBD2 matches 9 bases. This CDR3 comprises 17 residues. The germline gives CDR1 MNHEY, CDR2 SVGAGI. With 0 bases clipped from V and 3 bases from J, the junction kept 6 bases outside the gene matches. The CDR3 region is CASSYSWGRGGYNEQFF. Written as DNA, the CDR3 is TGTGCCAGCAGTTACTCTTGGGGGCGGGGGGGCTACAATGAGCAGTTCTTC.

This clone was detected ten times or more. The genes are TRBV24-1 and TRBJ2-7, with D possibly matching TRBD2 (6 bases). CDR3 size: 17 residues. Trimming removed 1 base from V and 4 bases from J, with 19 bases in between. The V gene's germline CDR1 is KGHDR and CDR2 SFDVKD. The CDR3 sequence: CATSDFSVWGDPYEQYF. The CDR3 DNA reads TGTGCCACCAGTGATTTTTCTGTTTGGGGGGATCCATACGAGCAGTACTTC.

The chain recombines TRBV20-1 with TRBJ2-7; possibly TRBD2 for D (5 bases). The V end was cut by 0 bases, the J end by 0 bases, with 12 bases between. This CDR3 is 15 amino acids long. Germline V gene lookup returns CDR1 DFQATT and CDR2 SNEGSKA (reference sequence). CDR3 loop: CSARDLGLSSYEQYF. CDR3 coding DNA: TGCAGTGCTAGAGATCTCGGACTGAGCTCCTACGAGCAGTACTTC.

J is TRBJ2-1 and V is TRBV7-9; possible D gene TRBD2, 6 bases. The CDR3 totals 14 residues. Germline CDR1 reads SEHNR; CDR2 reads FQNEAQ (reference sequence). V was clipped by 7 bases and J by 9 bases, with 19 bases between them. DNA for the CDR3: TGTGCCAGCATCTCCAGTCCCATCGGGAGTGAGCAGTTCTTC. This encodes CASISSPIGSEQFF.

In its sample, this clone was seen a few times. This CDR3 fails to terminate in the conserved phenylalanine or tryptophan, so it likely reflects a read error. The chain combines TRBV6-4 with TRBJ2-1, with TRBD2 matching over 8 bases. Germline V gene data show CDR1 as MRHNA and CDR2 as SNTAGT. The CDR3 totals 15 residues. CDR3 sequence (DNA): TGTGCCATCAGTGATACAGCGGGAGAGGGCAATGAGCAGTTCCTC. This sequence encodes CAISDTAGEGNEQFL.

This clone was counted between two and nine times. The junction departs from the called germline gene at one end, perhaps through a read error. The chain employs TRBV11-2 and TRBJ2-5; D is perhaps TRBD2 (6 bases). This CDR3 has 15 residues. The V gene's germline CDR1 is SGHAT and CDR2 FQNNGV. For the CDR3, the DNA is TGTGCCAGCAGCAAAAACGGCGGGATCCAAGAGAACCAGTACTTC. As protein: CASSKNGGIQENQYF. Variable domain in full (rest from reference TRBV11-2 and TRBJ2-5): EAGVAQSPRYKIIEKRQSVAFWCNPISGHATLYWYQQILGQGPKLLIQFQNNGVVDDSQLPKDRFSAERLKGVDSTLKIQPAKLEDSAVYLCASSKNGGIQENQYFGPGTRLLVL.

By proportion, this clone is medium-sized. V and J are TRBV30 and TRBJ2-5, with D unresolved. The CDR3 totals 14 residues. The V gene's germline CDR1 is GTSNPN and CDR2 SVGIG (reference sequence). With 4 bases removed from V and 4 bases from J, the gap between germline ends came to 16 bases. The CDR3 loop reads CAWTPVMGRETQYF. The CDR3 DNA is TGTGCCTGGACCCCTGTAATGGGCCGAGAGACCCAGTACTTC.

This clone came up many times. The chain is built from TRBV7-6 and TRBJ2-5, with TRBD2 as a possible D gene (6 bases). CDR1 and CDR2 (germline): SGHVS, FNYEAQ. The V end was cut by 5 bases, the J end by 8 bases, with 18 bases between. The CDR3 totals 14 residues. CDR3 DNA: TGTGCCAGCAGCCCCCCTAGCGCTTTGGGAACCCAGTACTTC. Protein product: CASSPPSALGTQYF.

Ten or more counts support this clone. The chain has TRBV11-2 and TRBJ2-3, with D possibly TRBD1 on 6 matching bases. From germline, CDR1 is SGHAT and CDR2 FQNNGV. V dropped 6 bases and J dropped 4 bases, with 11 bases sitting between them. The length of the CDR3 is 13 residues. The CDR3 DNA reads TGTGCCAGCAGATTAAAGGGGGCAGATACGCAGTATTTT. Translation gives CASRLKGADTQYF.

This clone was recorded many times. The V call is TRBV7-2, the J call TRBJ2-1; unclear D gene. The V gene's germline CDR1 is SGHTA and CDR2 FQGNSA. The V end was cut by 6 bases, the J end by 5 bases, with 5 bases between. The CDR3 is made up of 11 amino acids. In DNA form, the CDR3 reads TGTGCCAGCAGACAAAACAATGAGCAGTTCTTC. Its translation: CASRQNNEQFF.

This clone is a singleton in its sample. V usage is TRBV7-8 and J usage is TRBJ1-1; TRBD1 agrees at 7 bases. J lost 5 bases, V lost 2 bases, and 11 bases had no gene match. Germline assignment: CDR1 SGHVS and CDR2 FQNEAQ. The CDR3 covers 16 residues. Here the CDR3 reads CASSLQETGVSTEAFF. As DNA, the CDR3 is TGTGCCAGCAGCTTACAGGAAACAGGGGTAAGTACTGAAGCTTTCTTT.

This clone was found many times. The chain links TRBV6-1 to TRBJ2-3, with 7 bases fitting TRBD1. This CDR3 is 15 amino acids long. Germline assignment: CDR1 MNHNS and CDR2 SASEGT. Unmatched junction bases numbered 7, after V lost 6 bases and J lost 1 base. CDR3 protein: CASSTYRGGTDTQYF. CDR3 nucleotides: TGTGCCAGCAGCACCTACAGGGGTGGCACAGATACGCAGTATTTT.

This clone occurred many times. The chain couples TRBV20-1 to TRBJ2-1; unclear D gene. Looked up from germline, CDR1 is DFQATT and CDR2 is SNEGSKA (reference sequence). This CDR3 has 10 residues. CDR3 residues: CSLVGNEQFF. The CDR3 DNA reads TGCAGCCTAGTGGGGAATGAGCAGTTCTTC.

Comments on this clone: The CDR3 end shows no conserved phenylalanine or tryptophan, and so a read error is likely. This chain connects TRBV19 to TRBJ1-1; D possibly corresponds to TRBD1 (5 bases). The V gene's germline CDR1 is LNHDA and CDR2 SQIVND (reference sequence). Trimming shortened V by 1 base and J by 4 bases, and 13 bases separated the two germline ends. The CDR3 contains 15 residues. This CDR3 is CASSIGGAAVTEAFL. In DNA form, the CDR3 reads TGTGCCAGTAGTATAGGTGGGGCAGCCGTCACTGAAGCTTTCCTT.

For this clone: A much bigger clone sits one base away, suggesting this may be a read error. The chain recombines TRBV10-3 with TRBJ1-2; no clear D gene. Germline-derived CDR1 and CDR2 are ENHRY and SYGVKD. V lost 3 bases to trimming and J lost 4 bases, with 12 bases between them. The CDR3 covers 14 residues. The CDR3 reads CAISDELLGYGYTF. The CDR3 region has the DNA TGTGCCATCAGTGACGAGTTATTGGGCTATGGCTACACCTTC.

This clone is medium-sized in the sample. The V call is TRBV2, the J call TRBJ1-2; D gene ambiguous. In germline, CDR1 is SNHLY, CDR2 FYNNEI. CDR3 length equals 13 residues. Trimming cost V 5 bases and J 1 base, with 8 bases left between them. The CDR3 coding sequence is TGTGCCAGCAGTACCTCGGGTAACTATGGCTACACCTTC. Protein: CASSTSGNYGYTF.

The rearrangement joins TRBV5-6 to TRBJ1-2, with D perhaps TRBD1 (6 bases). The length of the CDR3 is 13 residues. Trimming removed 2 bases at V and 8 bases at J, with 13 bases between. Per germline, CDR1 SGHDT and CDR2 YYEEEE. The CDR3 protein is CASSFERGAGYTF. Here the CDR3 DNA reads TGTGCCAGCAGCTTTGAGAGGGGGGCGGGCTACACCTTC.